This entry lists 4 T cell receptor beta chains sequenced from one sample in a study of OX40 agonist ivuxolimab in advanced cancers. Profiled with immunoSEQ multiplex PCR; TCRdb holds only in-frame clones, not every one. The sample lists tens of thousands of clones, roughly 84% occurring once. This material consisted of CD4+ or CD8+ T cells sorted from blood, taken in a trial of the OX40 agonist ivuxolimab. These receptors originate from an adult with an advanced solid tumor such as melanoma, head and neck, liver or kidney cancer.

The chain carries TRBV30 and TRBJ1-3; unclear D gene. Germline V gene sequence: CDR1 GTSNPN, CDR2 SVGIG (reference sequence). V was trimmed by 0 bases and J by 1 base, leaving 4 bases between them. The length of the CDR3 is 13 residues. The CDR3 spells CAWSVLSGNTIYF. CDR3 bases: TGTGCCTGGAGTGTATTGTCTGGAAACACCATATATTTT.

This sequence joins TRBV21-1 and TRBJ1-5. TRBV21-1 is deemed a pseudogene. This CDR3 region has 13 residues. The CDR3 DNA reads as TGTGCCAGCAGCAAAGTCTGGAATCAGCCCCAGCATTTT. As protein: CASSKVWNQPQHF.

The rearrangement links TRBV18 to TRBJ2-2; perhaps TRBD1 as D (7 bases). This CDR3 is 16 amino acids long. Germline CDR1 is KGHSH and CDR2 is LQKENI. With 5 bases removed from V and 2 bases from J, the gap between germline ends came to 15 bases. As DNA, the CDR3 is TGTGCCAGCTCAGCGCAGGGGGGAGCCAACACCGGGGAGCTGTTTTTT. Protein product: CASSAQGGANTGELFF.

This clone has more than one count but fewer than ten. The chain joins TRBV28 to TRBJ1-2; TRBD1 agrees at 9 bases. The CDR3 covers 14 residues. From germline, CDR1 is MDHEN and CDR2 SYDVKM. The J segment lost 8 bases and the V segment lost 1 base, leaving 5 bases of the junction unmatched. The CDR3 coding sequence is TGTGCCAGCAGTTTATCGGGACAGGGTCAAGGCTACACCTTC. This sequence encodes CASSLSGQGQGYTF.